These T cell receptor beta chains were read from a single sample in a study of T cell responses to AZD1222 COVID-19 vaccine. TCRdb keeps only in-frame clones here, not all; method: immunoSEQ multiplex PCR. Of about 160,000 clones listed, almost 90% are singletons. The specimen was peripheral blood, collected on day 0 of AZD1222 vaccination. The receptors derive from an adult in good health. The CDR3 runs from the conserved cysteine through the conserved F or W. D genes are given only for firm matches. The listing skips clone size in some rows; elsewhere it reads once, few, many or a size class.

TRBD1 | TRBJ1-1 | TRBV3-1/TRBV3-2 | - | TGTGCCAGCAGCTTCGGCAGGGGGCTCAGGGGCACTGAAGCTTTCTTT | CASSFGRGLRGTEAFF
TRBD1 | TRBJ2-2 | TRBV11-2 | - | TGTGCCAGCAGCTTAGAGGTGACAGGGAACGGGGAGCTGTTTTTT | CASSLEVTGNGELFF
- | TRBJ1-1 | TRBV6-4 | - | TGTGCCAGCAGTGACTCGGGGGGCGCAGCTTTCTTT | CASSDSGGAAFF
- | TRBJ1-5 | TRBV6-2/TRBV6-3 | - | TGTGCCAGCAGTTACGCGGGGTTGGGTAGCAATCAGCCCCAGCATTTT | CASSYAGLGSNQPQHF
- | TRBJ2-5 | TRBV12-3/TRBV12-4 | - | TGTGCCAGCAGTTTTTATGGAGGGGAGACCCAGTACTTC | CASSFYGGETQYF
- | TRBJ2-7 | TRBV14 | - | TGTGCCAGCAGTCGGGACTTCCCTGGGGAGCAGTACTTC | CASSRDFPGEQYF
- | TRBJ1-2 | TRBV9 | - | TGTGCCAGCAGCCCCCCGACGGAGAATGGCTACACCTTC | CASSPPTENGYTF
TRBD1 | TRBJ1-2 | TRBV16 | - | TGTGCCAGCAGCCACGGACAGGGCCTTTCTAACTATGGCTACACCTTC | CASSHGQGLSNYGYTF
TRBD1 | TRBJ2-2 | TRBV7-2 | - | TGTGCCAGCAGCTTACAGGGGGCTGGCGGGGAGCTGTTTTTT | CASSLQGAGGELFF
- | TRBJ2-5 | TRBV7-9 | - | TGTGCCAGCAGCTTAGGCCAGGGTGAGGGCCAAGAGACCCAGTACTTC | CASSLGQGEGQETQYF
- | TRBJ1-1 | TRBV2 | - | TGTGCCAGCAGTGAAGCGTGGGGGAACACTGAAGCTTTCTTT | CASSEAWGNTEAFF
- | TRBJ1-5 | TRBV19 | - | TGTGCCAGTAGTATAGAGAGTGGCAGGGGAAATCAGCCCCAGCATTTT | CASSIESGRGNQPQHF
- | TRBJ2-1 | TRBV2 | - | TGTGCCAGCAGTTCCCCACCGGACGGTCGCAATGAGCAGTTCTTC | CASSSPPDGRNEQFF
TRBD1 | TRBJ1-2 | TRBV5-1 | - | TGCGCCAGCAGCCTGGGACAGGGGGAGGCCTATGGCTACACCTTC | CASSLGQGEAYGYTF
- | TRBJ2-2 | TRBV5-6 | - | TGTGCCAGCAGCTTCCCGGGGATCAACACCGGGGAGCTGTTTTTT | CASSFPGINTGELFF
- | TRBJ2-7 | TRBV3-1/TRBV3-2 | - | TGTGCCAGCAGCCGTAGGAATAGTCCCTACGAGCAGTACTTC | CASSRRNSPYEQYF
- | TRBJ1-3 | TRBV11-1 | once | TGTGCCAGCAGCTTCGCTGCGTCAAGCTCTGGAAACACCATATATTTT | CASSFAASSSGNTIYF
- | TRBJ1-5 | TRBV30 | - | TGTGCCTGGAGTGTAGCGGGGGATCAGCCCCAGCATTTT | CAWSVAGDQPQHF
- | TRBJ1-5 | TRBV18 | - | TGTGCCAGCCGAAAGGGGGACGGCCCCAATCAGCCCCAGCATTTT | CASRKGDGPNQPQHF
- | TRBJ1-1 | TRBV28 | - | TGTGCCAGCTGGGAAAAAAGGGGCATGAACACTGAAGCTTTCTTT | CASWEKRGMNTEAFF
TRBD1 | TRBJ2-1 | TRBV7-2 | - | TGTGCCAGCAGCTTAGGAGTAGGACAGGCCTACAATGAGCAGTTCTTC | CASSLGVGQAYNEQFF
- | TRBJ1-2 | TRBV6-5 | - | TGTGCCAGCAGTTATTCGACAGGCCTCGCCTCTTACACCTTC | CASSYSTGLASYTF
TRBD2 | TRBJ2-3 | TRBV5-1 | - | TGCGCCAGCAGCCTGGGACTAGCGGGGGGCACAGATACGCAGTATTTT | CASSLGLAGGTDTQYF
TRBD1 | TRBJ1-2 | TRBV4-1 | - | TGCGCCAGCAGCCCCCCTAACACACAGGGGGCATATGGCTACACCTTC | CASSPPNTQGAYGYTF
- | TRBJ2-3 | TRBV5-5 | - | TGTGCCAGCAGCTTGGCTAGCACAGATACGCAGTATTTT | CASSLASTDTQYF
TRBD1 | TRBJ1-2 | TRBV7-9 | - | TGTGCCAGCAGCTTAGCGGGGAGCCTTAGACAGGGCCACCGAGGAGGCTACACCTTC | CASSLAGSLRQGHRGGYTF
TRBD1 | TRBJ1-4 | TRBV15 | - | TGTGCCACCAGCAGACCCAATACCGGGACAGGGTTGGGTGAAAAACTGTTTTTT | CATSRPNTGTGLGEKLFF